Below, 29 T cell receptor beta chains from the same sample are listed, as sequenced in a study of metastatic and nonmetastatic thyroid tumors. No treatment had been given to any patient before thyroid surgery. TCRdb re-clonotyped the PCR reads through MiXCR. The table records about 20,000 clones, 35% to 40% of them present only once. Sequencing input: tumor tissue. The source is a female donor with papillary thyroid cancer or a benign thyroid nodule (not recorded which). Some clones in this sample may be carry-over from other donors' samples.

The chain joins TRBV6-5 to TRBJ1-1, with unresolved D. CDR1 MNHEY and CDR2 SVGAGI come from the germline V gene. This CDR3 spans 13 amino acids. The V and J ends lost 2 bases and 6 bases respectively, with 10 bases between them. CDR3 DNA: TGTGCCAGCAGTTACGCTCGAGGAGCTGAAGCTTTCTTT. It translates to CASSYARGAEAFF.

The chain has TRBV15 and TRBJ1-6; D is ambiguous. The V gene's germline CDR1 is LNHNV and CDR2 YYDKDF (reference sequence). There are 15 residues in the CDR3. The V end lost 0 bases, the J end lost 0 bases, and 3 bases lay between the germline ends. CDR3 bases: TGTGCCACCAGCAGAGATAGCTCCTATAATTCACCCCTCCACTTT. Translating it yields CATSRDSSYNSPLHF.

CDR3 in amino acids: CAWTPGQGLNEKLFF. The CDR3 DNA sequence: TGTGCCTGGACTCCGGGACAGGGTCTTAATGAAAAACTGTTTTTT. This sequence joins TRBV30 and TRBJ1-4; 9 nucleotides align to TRBD1. The CDR3 length is 15 residues. V gave up 4 bases and J gave up 4 bases; unmatched junction bases: 7. Germline V gene lookup returns CDR1 GTSNPN and CDR2 SVGIG (reference sequence). The entire variable domain, with the rest obtained from reference TRBV30 and TRBJ1-4, is as follows: SQTIHQWPATLVQPVGSPLSLECTVEGTSNPNLYWYRQAAGRGLQLLFYSVGIGQISSEVPQNLSASRPQDRQFILSSKKLLLSDSGFYLCAWTPGQGLNEKLFFGSGTQLSVL.

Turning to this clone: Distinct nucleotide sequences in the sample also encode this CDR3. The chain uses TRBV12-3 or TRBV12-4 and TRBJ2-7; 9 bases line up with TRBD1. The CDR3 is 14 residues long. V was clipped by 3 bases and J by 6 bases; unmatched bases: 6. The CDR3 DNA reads TGTGCCAGCAGTTTTGGGACAGGGAAAGGCGAGCAGTACTTC. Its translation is CASSFGTGKGEQYF.

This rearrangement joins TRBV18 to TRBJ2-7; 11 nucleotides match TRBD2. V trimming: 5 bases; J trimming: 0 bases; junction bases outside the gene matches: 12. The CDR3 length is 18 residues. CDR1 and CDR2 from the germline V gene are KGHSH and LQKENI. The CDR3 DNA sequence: TGTGCCAGCTCAACCCTAGCGGGAGGCTCAAAGAGCTCCTACGAGCAGTACTTC. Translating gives CASSTLAGGSKSSYEQYF.

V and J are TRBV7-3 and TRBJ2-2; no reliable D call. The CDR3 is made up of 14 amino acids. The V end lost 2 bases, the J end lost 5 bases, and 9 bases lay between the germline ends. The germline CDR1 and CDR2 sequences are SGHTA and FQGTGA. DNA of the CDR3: TGTGCCAGCAGCTTAGAATCCGCTACCGGGGAGCTGTTTTTT. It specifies CASSLESATGELFF.

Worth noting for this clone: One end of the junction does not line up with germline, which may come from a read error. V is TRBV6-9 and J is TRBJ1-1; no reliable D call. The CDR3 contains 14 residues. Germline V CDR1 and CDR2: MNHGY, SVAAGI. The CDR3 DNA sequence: TGTGCCAGCAGCTTACTAGTAGGCGTTACTGAAGCCTTCTTT. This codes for CASSLLVGVTEAFF.

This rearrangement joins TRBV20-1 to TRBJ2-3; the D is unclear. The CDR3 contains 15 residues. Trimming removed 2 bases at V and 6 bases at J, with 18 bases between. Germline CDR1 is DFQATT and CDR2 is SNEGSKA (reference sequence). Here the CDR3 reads CSARSRFAERDTQYF. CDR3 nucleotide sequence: TGCAGTGCTAGATCCCGCTTCGCAGAAAGGGATACGCAGTATTTT.

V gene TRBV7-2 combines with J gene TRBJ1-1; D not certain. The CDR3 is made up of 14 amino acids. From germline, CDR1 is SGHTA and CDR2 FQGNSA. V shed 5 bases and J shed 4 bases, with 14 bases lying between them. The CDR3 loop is CASSRDPTRTEAFF. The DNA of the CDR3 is TGTGCCAGCAGCCGTGACCCGACACGCACTGAAGCTTTCTTT.

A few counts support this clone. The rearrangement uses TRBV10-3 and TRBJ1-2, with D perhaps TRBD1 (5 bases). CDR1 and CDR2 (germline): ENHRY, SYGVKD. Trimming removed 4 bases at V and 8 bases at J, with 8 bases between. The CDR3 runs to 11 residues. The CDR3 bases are TGTGCCATCAGTGGGACATTCGGCTACACCTTC. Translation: CAISGTFGYTF.

The CDR3 sequence is CSAQSGTGDNSPLHF. The CDR3 DNA follows: TGCAGTGCTCAATCCGGGACAGGCGATAATTCACCCCTCCACTTT. J is TRBJ1-6 and V is TRBV20-1; TRBD1 agrees at 8 bases. With 5 bases clipped from V and 5 bases from J, the junction kept 8 bases outside the gene matches. The CDR3 length is 15 residues. CDR1 is DFQATT and CDR2 is SNEGSKA in the germline V gene (reference sequence).

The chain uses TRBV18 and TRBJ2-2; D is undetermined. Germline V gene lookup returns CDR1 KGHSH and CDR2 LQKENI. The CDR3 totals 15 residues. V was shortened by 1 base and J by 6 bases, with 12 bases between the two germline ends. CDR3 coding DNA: TGTGCCAGCTCACCACGGGGTGTGGGCGCCGGGGAGCTGTTTTTT. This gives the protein CASSPRGVGAGELFF.

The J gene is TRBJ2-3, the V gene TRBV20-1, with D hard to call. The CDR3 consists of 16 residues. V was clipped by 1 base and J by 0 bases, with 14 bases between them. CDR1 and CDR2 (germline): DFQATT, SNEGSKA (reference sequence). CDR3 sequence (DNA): TGCAGTGCTAGAGGCCCCCCCCCGACTAGCACAGATACGCAGTATTTT. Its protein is CSARGPPPTSTDTQYF.

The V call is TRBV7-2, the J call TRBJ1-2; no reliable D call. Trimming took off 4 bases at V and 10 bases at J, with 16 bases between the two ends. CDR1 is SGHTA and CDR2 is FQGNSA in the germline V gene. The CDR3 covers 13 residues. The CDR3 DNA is TGTGCCAGCAGCTCCCAGAAGAATGTTCACTACACCTTC. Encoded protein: CASSSQKNVHYTF.

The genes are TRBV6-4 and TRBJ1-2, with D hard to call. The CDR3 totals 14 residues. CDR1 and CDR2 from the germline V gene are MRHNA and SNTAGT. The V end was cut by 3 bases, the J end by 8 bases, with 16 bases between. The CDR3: CASSEIPGLRGYTF. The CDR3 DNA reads TGTGCCAGCAGTGAGATACCGGGGTTGAGGGGCTACACCTTC.

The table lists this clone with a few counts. The CDR3 region has the DNA TGTGCCAGCAGTCTACAGGGTCTTCGAGGCAACACCTTC. Encoded protein: CASSLQGLRGNTF. The chain recombines TRBV6-5 with TRBJ1-2, with D possibly matching TRBD1 (6 bases). The CDR3 extends over 13 amino acids. The germline V gene has CDR1 MNHEY and CDR2 SVGAGI. The V and J ends lost 5 bases and 12 bases respectively, with 19 bases between them.

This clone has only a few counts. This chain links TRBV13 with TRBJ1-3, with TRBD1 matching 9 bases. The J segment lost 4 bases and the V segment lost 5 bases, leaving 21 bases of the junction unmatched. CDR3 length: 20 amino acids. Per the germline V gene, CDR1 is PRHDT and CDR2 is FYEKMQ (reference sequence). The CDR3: CASSRFSGQGFYALGNTIYF. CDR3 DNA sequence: TGTGCCAGCAGCCGATTCTCGGGACAGGGATTCTATGCTCTCGGAAACACCATATATTTT.

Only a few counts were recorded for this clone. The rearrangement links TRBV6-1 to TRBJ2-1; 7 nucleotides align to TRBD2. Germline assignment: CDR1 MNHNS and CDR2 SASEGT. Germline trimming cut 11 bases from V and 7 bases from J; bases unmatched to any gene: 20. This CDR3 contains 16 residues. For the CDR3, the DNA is TGTGCCTGCAAACCCGGGGGGACTTACGGGTGGAATGAGCAGTTCTTC. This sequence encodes CACKPGGTYGWNEQFF.

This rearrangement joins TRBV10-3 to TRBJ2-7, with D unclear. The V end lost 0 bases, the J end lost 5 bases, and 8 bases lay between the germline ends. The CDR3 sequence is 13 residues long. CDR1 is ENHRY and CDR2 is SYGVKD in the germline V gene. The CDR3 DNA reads TGTGCCATCAGTGAGTCTAGAAAGAACGAGCAGTACTTC. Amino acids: CAISESRKNEQYF.

The CDR3 nucleotides read TGCGCCAGCAGCTTGGAAGAGGGGGCGTCGGGTGGCTACACCTTC. This gives the protein CASSLEEGASGGYTF. This sequence joins TRBV5-1 and TRBJ1-2; 7 bases fit TRBD1. CDR3 size: 15 residues. V trimming: 0 bases; J trimming: 7 bases; junction bases outside the gene matches: 9. The V gene's germline CDR1 is SGHRS and CDR2 YFSETQ.

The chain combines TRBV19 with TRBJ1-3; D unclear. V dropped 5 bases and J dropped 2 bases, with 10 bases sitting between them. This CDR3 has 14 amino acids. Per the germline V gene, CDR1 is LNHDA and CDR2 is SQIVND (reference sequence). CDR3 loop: CASSWREAGNTIYF. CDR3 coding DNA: TGTGCCAGTAGTTGGAGGGAGGCTGGAAACACCATATATTTT. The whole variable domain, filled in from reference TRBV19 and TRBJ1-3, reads DGGITQSPKYLFRKEGQNVTLSCEQNLNHDAMYWYRQDPGQGLRLIYYSQIVNDFQKGDIAEGYSVSREKKESFPLTVTSAQKNPTAFYLCASSWREAGNTIYFGEGSWLTVV.

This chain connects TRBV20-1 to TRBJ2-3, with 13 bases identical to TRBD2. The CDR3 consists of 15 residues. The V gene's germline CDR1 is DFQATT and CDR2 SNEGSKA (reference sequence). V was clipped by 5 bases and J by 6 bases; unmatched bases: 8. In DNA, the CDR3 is TGCAGTGCTGCTAGACTAGCGGGAGGTTCTGATACGCAGTATTTT. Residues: CSAARLAGGSDTQYF.

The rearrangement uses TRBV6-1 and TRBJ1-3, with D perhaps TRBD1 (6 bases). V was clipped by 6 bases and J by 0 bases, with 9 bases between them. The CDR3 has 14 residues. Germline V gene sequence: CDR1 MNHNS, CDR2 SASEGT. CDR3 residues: CASSRDNSGNTIYF. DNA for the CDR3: TGTGCCAGCAGCCGGGACAACTCTGGAAACACCATATATTTT.

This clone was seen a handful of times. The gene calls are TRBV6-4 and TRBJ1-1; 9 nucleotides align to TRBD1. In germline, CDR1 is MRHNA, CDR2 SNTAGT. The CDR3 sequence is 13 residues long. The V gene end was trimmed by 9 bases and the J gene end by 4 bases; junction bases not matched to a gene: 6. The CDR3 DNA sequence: TGTGCCAGTAGACAGGGGGATGGCACTGAAGCTTTCTTT. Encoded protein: CASRQGDGTEAFF.

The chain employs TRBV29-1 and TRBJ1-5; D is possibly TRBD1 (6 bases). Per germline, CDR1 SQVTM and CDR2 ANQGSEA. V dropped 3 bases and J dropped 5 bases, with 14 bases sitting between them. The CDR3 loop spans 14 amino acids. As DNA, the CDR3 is TGCAGCGTTGAGAGGCCAGGGGATCATCAGCCCCAGCATTTT. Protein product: CSVERPGDHQPQHF.

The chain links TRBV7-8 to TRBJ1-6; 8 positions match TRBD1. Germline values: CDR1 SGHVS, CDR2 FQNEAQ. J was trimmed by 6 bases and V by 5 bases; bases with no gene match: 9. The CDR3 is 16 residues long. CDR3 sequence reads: CASSPTGGRGNSPLHF. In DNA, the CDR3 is TGTGCCAGCAGCCCTACAGGGGGGAGGGGTAATTCACCCCTCCACTTT.

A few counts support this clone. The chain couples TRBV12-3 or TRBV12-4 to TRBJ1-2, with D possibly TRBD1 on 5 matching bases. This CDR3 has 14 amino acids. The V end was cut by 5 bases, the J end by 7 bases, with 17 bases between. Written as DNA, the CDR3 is TGTGCCAGCAGTGTGTCCCACGCAGGGCTTGGCTACACCTTC. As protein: CASSVSHAGLGYTF.

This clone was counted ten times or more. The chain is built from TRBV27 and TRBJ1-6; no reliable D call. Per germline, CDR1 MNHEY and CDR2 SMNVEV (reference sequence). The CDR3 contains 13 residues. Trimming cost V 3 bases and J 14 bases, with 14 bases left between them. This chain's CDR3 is CASSFLLGSTLHF. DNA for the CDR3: TGTGCCAGCAGTTTTTTATTGGGCTCTACCCTCCACTTT.

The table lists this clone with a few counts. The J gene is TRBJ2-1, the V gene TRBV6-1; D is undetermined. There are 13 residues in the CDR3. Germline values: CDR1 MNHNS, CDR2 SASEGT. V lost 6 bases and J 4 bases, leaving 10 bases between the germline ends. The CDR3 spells CASRVILYNEQFF. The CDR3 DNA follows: TGTGCCAGCAGGGTAATACTGTACAATGAGCAGTTCTTC.